This T cell receptor beta chain stems from a study of T-cell reconstitution after alpha-beta-depleted transplantation in children. This CDR3 region has 12 residues. Germline V gene lookup returns CDR1 SGHTA and CDR2 FQGNSA. Between the trimmed V and J ends, which lost 5 bases and 7 bases, there was a span of 9 bases. Researchers prepared the TCRbeta library using unique molecular identifiers, the study reports. TCRdb independently ran MiXCR on the PCR reads; one entry per CDR3 protein. The table has some 100,000 distinct CDR3 sequences, 20% to 25% seen once. There are a few counts of this clonotype. Its antigen is not known. Study outcomes and limitations: Certain patients had high TCRbeta diversity at day 60, and it came from recipient T cells and thymic progenitors that survived. Two months or so post-transplant, alpha-beta T cells reportedly derived from several hundred expanded graft clones. At one year after transplant, newly produced T cells mostly accounted for T-cell counts and diversity.

This receptor was identified in a boy between 2 and 10 years old with acute lymphoblastic leukemia, due to receive a stem cell transplant. This material consisted of PBMCs, taken before TCRalphabeta/CD19-depleted stem cell transplant. The genes are TRBV7-2 and TRBJ2-1; D is uncertain. The CDR3 region has the DNA TGTGCCAGCAGCCTCTTGTTGAATGAGCAGTTCTTC. Translation gives CASSLLLNEQFF.